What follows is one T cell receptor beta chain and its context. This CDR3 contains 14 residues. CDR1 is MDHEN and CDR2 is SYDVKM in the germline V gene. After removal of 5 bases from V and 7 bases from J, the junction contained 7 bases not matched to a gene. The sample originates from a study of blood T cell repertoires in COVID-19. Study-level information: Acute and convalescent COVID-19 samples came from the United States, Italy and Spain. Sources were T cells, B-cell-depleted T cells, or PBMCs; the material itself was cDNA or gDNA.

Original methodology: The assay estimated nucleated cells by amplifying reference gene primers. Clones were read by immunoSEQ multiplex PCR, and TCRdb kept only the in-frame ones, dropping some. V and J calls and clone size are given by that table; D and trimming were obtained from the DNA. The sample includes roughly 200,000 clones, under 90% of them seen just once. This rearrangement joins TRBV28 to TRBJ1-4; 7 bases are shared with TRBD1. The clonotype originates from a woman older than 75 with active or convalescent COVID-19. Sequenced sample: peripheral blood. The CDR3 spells CASSRQGGVEKLFF. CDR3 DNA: TGTGCCAGCAGTCGACAGGGAGGCGTTGAAAAACTGTTTTTT.